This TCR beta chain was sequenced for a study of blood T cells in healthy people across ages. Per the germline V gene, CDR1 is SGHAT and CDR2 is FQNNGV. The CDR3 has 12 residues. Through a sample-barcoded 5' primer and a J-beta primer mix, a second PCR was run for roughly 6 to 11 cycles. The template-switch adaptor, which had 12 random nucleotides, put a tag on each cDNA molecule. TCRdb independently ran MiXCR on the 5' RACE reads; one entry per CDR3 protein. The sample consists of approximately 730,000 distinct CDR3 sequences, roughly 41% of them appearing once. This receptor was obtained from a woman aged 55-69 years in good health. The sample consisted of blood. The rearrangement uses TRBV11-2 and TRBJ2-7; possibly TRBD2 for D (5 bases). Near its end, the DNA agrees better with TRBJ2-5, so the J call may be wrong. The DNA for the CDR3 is TGTGCCAGCAGCGGCGGGTACGAGACCCAGTACTTC. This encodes CASSGGYETQYF.